This T cell receptor (beta chain) was identified during a study of T cell responses to AZD1222 COVID-19 vaccine. Details on this clone: The antigen is not known.

Broader study findings: The donor group comprised mostly white British people and more females; the analysis possibly underestimated clonal diversity. Repertoires were collected only later (after the peak T cell response had occurred). Baseline testing showed seropositivity in only a handful of AZD1222 recipients.

Sequenced by immunoSEQ multiplex PCR; TCRdb stores in-frame clones only, minus some. Of approximately 100,000 clones in the sample, roughly 84% were seen once. V was cut by 0 bases and J by 4 bases, with 10 bases left in between. CDR1 and CDR2 from the germline V gene are MNHEY and SVGEGT. The CDR3 totals 15 residues. The origin of this receptor is an adult in good health. The rearrangement uses TRBV6-2 or TRBV6-3 and TRBJ1-5; D is undetermined. The sequences come from peripheral blood, collected on day 0 of AZD1222 vaccination. CDR3 nucleotides: TGTGCCAGCAGTTACTCTGTCGGTCCTAATCAGCCCCAGCATTTT. Protein: CASSYSVGPNQPQHF.